Listed below are T cell receptor beta chains from one sample, sequenced in a study of OX40 agonist ivuxolimab in advanced cancers. TCRdb keeps only in-frame clones here, not all; method: immunoSEQ multiplex PCR. The profile shows tens of thousands of clones, roughly nine tenths of them singletons. The source was CD4+ or CD8+ T cells sorted from blood, collected in a trial of the OX40 agonist ivuxolimab. These receptors were collected from an adult with an advanced solid tumor such as melanoma, head and neck, liver or kidney cancer. CDR3s include the opening cysteine and the closing phenylalanine or tryptophan. Fields, in order: CDR3 length, clone size, J gene, D gene, V gene, CDR3 DNA, CDR3 protein. The D gene is left open where the match is weak. The size entry is marked missing in some rows and otherwise reads once, few, many or a size class.

14 | - | TRBJ1-1 | - | TRBV30 | TGTGCCTGGAGCGTGTATACAGGGAACACTGAAGCTTTCTTT | CAWSVYTGNTEAFF
14 | - | TRBJ2-1 | TRBD2 | TRBV10-3 | TGTGCCATCAGTGTTTCGGGGGGGGCACAGGAGCAGTTCTTC | CAISVSGGAQEQFF
13 | - | TRBJ1-2 | TRBD1 | TRBV27 | TGTGCCAGCAGCCCGGGACAGGGGATACGCTACACCTTC | CASSPGQGIRYTF
15 | - | TRBJ1-2 | - | TRBV5-6 | TGTGCCAGCAGCTTGGCGCGGACAGCTAACTATGGCTACACCTTC | CASSLARTANYGYTF
13 | - | TRBJ1-4 | - | TRBV7-9 | TGTGCCAGCAGCTTAGATTCCTATGAAAAACTGTTTTTT | CASSLDSYEKLFF
14 | - | TRBJ1-4 | - | TRBV6-5 | TGTGCCAGCAGCTTCGGCGGGGTAGGAGAAAAACTGTTTTTT | CASSFGGVGEKLFF
15 | - | TRBJ2-5 | TRBD2 | TRBV28 | TGTGCCAGCAGCCTACTAGCGGCCCCTCAAGAGACCCAGTACTTC | CASSLLAAPQETQYF
15 | - | TRBJ1-2 | - | TRBV13 | TGTGCCAGCAGCGAAGGAGGGGGATTCAACTATGGCTACACCTTC | CASSEGGGFNYGYTF
12 | - | TRBJ2-7 | - | TRBV7-9 | TGTGCCAGCAGCTCCCTCTCCTACGAGCAGTACTTC | CASSSLSYEQYF
13 | - | TRBJ2-1 | - | TRBV13 | TGTGCCAGCAGCTTAGGGGGGTATCCTGAGCAGTTCTTC | CASSLGGYPEQFF
14 | - | TRBJ2-1 | - | TRBV5-1 | TGCGCCAGCAGCCCGACTAGCTCCTACAATGAGCAGTTCTTC | CASSPTSSYNEQFF
14 | medium-sized | TRBJ2-7 | TRBD1 | TRBV4-1 | TGCGCCAGCGCACACAGGGGGAGCTCCTACGAGCAGTACTTC | CASAHRGSSYEQYF
14 | - | TRBJ1-5 | - | TRBV27 | TGTGCCAGCAGCCATGACTCAAGCAATCAGCCCCAGCATTTT | CASSHDSSNQPQHF
15 | - | TRBJ2-7 | TRBD2 | TRBV7-6 | TGTGCCAGCAGCCCTTTAGCGGGATTCTTGCACGAGCAGTACTTC | CASSPLAGFLHEQYF
17 | - | TRBJ2-1 | - | TRBV29-1 | TGCAGCGTCGAGGGCCGTGGGGAGGGGACAGCCTACAATGAGCAGTTCTTC | CSVEGRGEGTAYNEQFF
14 | once | TRBJ2-7 | - | TRBV5-1 | TGCGCCAGCAGCTTCGGGACGGAAACCTACGAGCAGTACTTC | CASSFGTETYEQYF
13 | - | TRBJ2-7 | - | TRBV5-4 | TGTGCCACCGAGGGGACAAGCTCCTACGAGCAGTACTTC | CATEGTSSYEQYF
12 | - | TRBJ1-4 | - | TRBV9 | TGTGCCAGCAGCGTAGGGTCGGGAAAACTGTTTTTT | CASSVGSGKLFF
14 | few | TRBJ2-3 | - | TRBV5-4 | TGTGCCAGCAGCCCTTTCTCCTCGGGAGATACGCAGTATTTT | CASSPFSSGDTQYF
15 | - | TRBJ2-7 | - | TRBV5-1 | TGCGCCAGCAGCTTTTCTAGCTCAGGCTCCTACGAGCAGTACTTC | CASSFSSSGSYEQYF
14 | - | TRBJ2-1 | - | TRBV7-9 | TGTGCCAGCAGCTCTGAGACTAGTGAGCATGAGCAGTTCTTC | CASSSETSEHEQFF
16 | - | TRBJ1-5 | TRBD1 | TRBV27 | TGTGCCAGCAGTTTATTAGGGGGACAGGGCAGAGGGCCCCAGCATTTT | CASSLLGGQGRGPQHF
18 | - | TRBJ1-5 | - | TRBV2 | TGTGCCAGCAGTGAATCGCCCCCTAGCAGAAATAGCAATCAGCCCCAGCATTTT | CASSESPPSRNSNQPQHF
14 | - | TRBJ2-7 | - | TRBV4-2 | TGTGCCAGCAGCCAAGATTTTGACAACTACGAGCAGTACTTC | CASSQDFDNYEQYF
14 | - | TRBJ2-7 | TRBD1 | TRBV19 | TGTGCCAGTAGAACCGGGACAGGGAACTACGAGCAGTACTTC | CASRTGTGNYEQYF
15 | - | TRBJ1-2 | - | TRBV7-3 | TGTGCCAGCAGCTTAACCGGGACACTTGGCGATGGCTACACCTTC | CASSLTGTLGDGYTF
16 | once | TRBJ2-2 | - | TRBV7-8 | TGTGCCAGCAGCTTAGACCCTGGGGTGTTGTCCGGGGAGCTGTTTTTT | CASSLDPGVLSGELFF
17 | once | TRBJ1-6 | - | TRBV19 | TGTGCCAGTAGTATAAATAACCCGAGCTCCTATAATTCACCCCTCCACTTT | CASSINNPSSYNSPLHF
13 | - | TRBJ2-7 | - | TRBV30 | TGTGCCTGGAGTGTAGGGTCCGGCTACGAGCAGTACTTC | CAWSVGSGYEQYF
12 | - | TRBJ2-2 | - | TRBV27 | TGTGCCAGCAGGGGGAACACCGGGGAGCTGTTTTTT | CASRGNTGELFF
12 | - | TRBJ1-4 | - | TRBV27 | TGTGCCAGCAGCCTGGGAAATGAAAAACTGTTTTTT | CASSLGNEKLFF
14 | - | TRBJ1-1 | - | TRBV11-2 | TGTGCCAGCAGCTCCCGCGTGGGTGTGGCCGAAGCTTTCTTT | CASSSRVGVAEAFF
13 | once | TRBJ2-3 | - | TRBV11-2 | TGTGCCAGCAGCTTATTTTACACAGATACGCAGTATTTT | CASSLFYTDTQYF
13 | - | TRBJ2-5 | - | TRBV11-1 | TGTGCCAGCAGCTTTGGGTTCCAAGAGACCCAGTACTTC | CASSFGFQETQYF
13 | - | TRBJ2-7 | TRBD2 | TRBV2 | TGTGCCAGCAGTGAATTCGGGAGGAACGAGCAGTACTTC | CASSEFGRNEQYF
12 | - | TRBJ1-2 | - | TRBV13 | TGTGCCAGCAGCTTGGTCAGCTATGGCTACACCTTC | CASSLVSYGYTF
13 | - | TRBJ2-7 | - | TRBV6-5 | TGTGCCAGCAGCCACGGGACAACGACTGAGCAGTACTTC | CASSHGTTTEQYF
13 | - | TRBJ2-7 | TRBD1 | TRBV25-1 | TGTGCCAGCAGGGACAGGGGGGACCCAGAGCAGTACTTC | CASRDRGDPEQYF
15 | - | TRBJ2-1 | - | TRBV7-9 | TGTGCCAGCAGGTCCCGGGAGCAACCCTACAATGAGCAGTTCTTC | CASRSREQPYNEQFF
14 | - | TRBJ2-7 | - | TRBV5-4 | TGTGCCAGCAGCGATTCGGACATCCCCTACGAGCAGTACTTC | CASSDSDIPYEQYF
15 | - | TRBJ2-1 | TRBD2 | TRBV27 | TGTGCCAGCAGTTTATCGGTGAGCGGGGGGAATGAGCAGTTCTTC | CASSLSVSGGNEQFF
13 | - | TRBJ1-1 | - | TRBV4-1 | TGCGCAGCGGGGGACCCGGGGCCCACTGAAGCTTTCTTT | CAAGDPGPTEAFF
15 | few | TRBJ1-5 | TRBD1 | TRBV2 | TGTGCCAGCAAGCGGGACAGGTATAGCAATCAGCCCCAGCATTTT | CASKRDRYSNQPQHF
14 | once | TRBJ2-7 | - | TRBV7-6 | TGTGCCAGCAGCTTTGAGCGTGTGGGATACGAGCAGTACTTC | CASSFERVGYEQYF
14 | - | TRBJ2-2 | TRBD1 | TRBV4-1 | TGCGCCAGCCAATCTGACAGGGTGCCCGGGGAGCTGTTTTTT | CASQSDRVPGELFF
15 | - | TRBJ2-1 | - | TRBV11-1 | TGTGCCAGCAGCAACAGATTCGCGGGGTACAATGAGCAGTTCTTC | CASSNRFAGYNEQFF
15 | - | TRBJ1-4 | - | TRBV15 | TGTGCCACCAGTCCAGAGTTCGCATCTAATGAAAAACTGTTTTTT | CATSPEFASNEKLFF
16 | - | TRBJ2-5 | TRBD2 | TRBV28 | TGTGCCAGCAGTTCCTCACTAGCGGGAGGGCGAGAGACCCAGTACTTC | CASSSSLAGGRETQYF
16 | once | TRBJ2-7 | - | TRBV7-9 | TGTGCCAGCAGCTTAGGGGTCGGTTTAAGCTCCTACGAGCAGTACTTC | CASSLGVGLSSYEQYF
16 | - | TRBJ1-5 | - | TRBV6-1 | TGTGCCAGCAGTGAACCCCTGGGGAGTACGGGACAGCCCCAGCATTTT | CASSEPLGSTGQPQHF
20 | - | TRBJ1-1 | - | TRBV7-8 | TGTGCCAGCAGCTCAAAAAGATTGTCAGCCTTTGACAGAGGGGACACTGAAGCTTTCTTT | CASSSKRLSAFDRGDTEAFF
14 | - | TRBJ2-7 | TRBD1 | TRBV5-4 | TGTGCCAGCAGCTTAGGGGGCAGGGCCTACGAGCAGTACTTC | CASSLGGRAYEQYF
15 | - | TRBJ2-7 | TRBD1 | TRBV5-1 | TGCGCCAGCAGCTGGGGGCAGGGGGCGATCCACGAGCAGTACTTC | CASSWGQGAIHEQYF
21 | - | TRBJ2-6 | TRBD1 | TRBV19 | TGTGCCAGTAGTATACCCAGATTGGGGACAGGGAGTGTCTCTGGGGCCAACGTCCTGACTTTC | CASSIPRLGTGSVSGANVLTF
13 | - | TRBJ2-7 | - | TRBV7-6 | TGTGCCAGCAGCTTAGGGACAGTAGACGAGCAGTACTTC | CASSLGTVDEQYF